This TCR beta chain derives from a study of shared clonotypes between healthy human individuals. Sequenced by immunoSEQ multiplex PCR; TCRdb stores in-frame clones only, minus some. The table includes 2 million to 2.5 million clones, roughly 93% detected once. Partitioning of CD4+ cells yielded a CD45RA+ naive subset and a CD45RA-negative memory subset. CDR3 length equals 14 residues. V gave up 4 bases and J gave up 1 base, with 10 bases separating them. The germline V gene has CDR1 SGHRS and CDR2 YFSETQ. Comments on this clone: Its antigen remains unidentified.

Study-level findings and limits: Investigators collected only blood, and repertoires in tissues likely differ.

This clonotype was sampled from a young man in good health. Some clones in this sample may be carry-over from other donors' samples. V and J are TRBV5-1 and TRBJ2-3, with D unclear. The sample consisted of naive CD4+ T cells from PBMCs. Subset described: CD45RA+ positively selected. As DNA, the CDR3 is TGCGCCAGCAGCGTCGGGTACCGCACAGATACGCAGTATTTT. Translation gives CASSVGYRTDTQYF.